What follows describes a single T cell receptor beta chain. Within the sample, other DNA sequences also encode this same CDR3. The record originates from a study of blood T cell repertoires in COVID-19. Overall study context: Acute-phase and convalescent COVID-19 samples originated in the United States, Italy and Spain.

Clones were sequenced by immunoSEQ multiplex PCR, and TCRdb holds only the in-frame ones, with some missing. The repertoire includes 250,000 to 350,000 clones, 92% of them detected once, and 18% sits in the top ten. In germline, CDR1 is SGDLS, CDR2 YYNGEE. J lost 6 bases, V lost 3 bases, and 7 bases had no gene match. There are 15 residues in the CDR3. The sequence was obtained from a woman aged 25 to 39 who had recovered from COVID-19. The sample comprised PBMCs or T cells enriched from blood (not recorded which). The rearrangement uses TRBV9 and TRBJ2-7; TRBD2 matches at 12 bases. The CDR3 DNA follows: TGTGCCAGCAGCGCAGGCCTAGCGGGGGGGCGCGAGCAGTACTTC. It specifies CASSAGLAGGREQYF.